The subject of this entry is one T cell receptor beta chain. V was pared by 5 bases and J by 1 base, with 7 bases of the junction left unmatched. The CDR3 has 16 amino acids. Germline V gene sequence: CDR1 MNHNY, CDR2 SVGAGI (reference sequence). This specimen belongs to a study of blood T cell repertoires in COVID-19. Original processing notes: Estimation of nucleated cell counts was performed using reference gene primer amplification. TCRdb's copy holds only in-frame clones and misses some; the assay was immunoSEQ multiplex PCR. The V and J calls and the clone size are those of that table, but D and trimming were determined from the DNA. The sample lists over 250,000 clones, around 87% occurring once.

This clonotype originated in a woman aged 50 to 60 with acute or convalescent COVID-19. Sequencing was done on a sample of peripheral blood. V gene TRBV6-6 combines with J gene TRBJ2-3; 9 bases fit TRBD1. The DNA of the CDR3 is TGTGCCAGCAGTACAACAGGGGGCCTTGGCACAGATACGCAGTATTTT. This gives the protein CASSTTGGLGTDTQYF.